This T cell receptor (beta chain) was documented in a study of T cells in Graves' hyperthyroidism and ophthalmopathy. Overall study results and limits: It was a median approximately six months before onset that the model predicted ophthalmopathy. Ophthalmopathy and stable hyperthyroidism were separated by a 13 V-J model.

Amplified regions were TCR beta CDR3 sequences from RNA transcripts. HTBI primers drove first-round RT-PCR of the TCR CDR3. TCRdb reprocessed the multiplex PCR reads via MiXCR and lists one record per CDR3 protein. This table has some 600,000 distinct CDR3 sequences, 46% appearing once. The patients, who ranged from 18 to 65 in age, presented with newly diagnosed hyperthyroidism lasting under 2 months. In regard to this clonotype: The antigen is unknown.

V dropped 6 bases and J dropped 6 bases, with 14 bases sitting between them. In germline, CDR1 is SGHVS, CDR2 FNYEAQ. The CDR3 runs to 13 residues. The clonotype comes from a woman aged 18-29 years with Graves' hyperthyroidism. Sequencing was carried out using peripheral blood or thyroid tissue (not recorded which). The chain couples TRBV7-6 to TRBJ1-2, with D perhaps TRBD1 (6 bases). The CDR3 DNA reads TGTGCCAGCAGTGACTCGGGGGGCCATGGCTACACCTTC. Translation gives CASSDSGGHGYTF.